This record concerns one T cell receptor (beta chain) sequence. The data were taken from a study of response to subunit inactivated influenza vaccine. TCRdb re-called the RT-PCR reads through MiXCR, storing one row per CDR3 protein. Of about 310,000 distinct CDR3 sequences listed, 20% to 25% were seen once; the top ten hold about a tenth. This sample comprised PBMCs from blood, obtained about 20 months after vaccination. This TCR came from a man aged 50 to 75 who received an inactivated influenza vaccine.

The CDR3: CASSFGRSYNEQFF. The CDR3 region has the DNA TGTGCCAGCAGTTTTGGGCGCTCCTACAATGAGCAGTTCTTC. The V call is TRBV27, the J call TRBJ2-1; D gene ambiguous. The V and J ends lost 3 bases and 0 bases respectively, with 6 bases between them. The CDR3 sequence is 14 residues long. CDR1 is MNHEY, CDR2 SMNVEV, per germline (reference sequence).